This note documents a single TCR beta chain sequence. Original handling: For nucleated cells, counts were estimated from reference gene primer amplification. Sequencing used immunoSEQ multiplex PCR; TCRdb keeps in-frame clones, though not all of them. V, J and clone size derive from that table, while D and trimming were established from the DNA sequence. Here the sample spans over 35,000 clones, roughly four fifths being singletons. The sample is drawn from a study of blood T cell repertoires in COVID-19. In the study overall: Samples of COVID-19 (acute and convalescent) were obtained from the United States, Italy and Spain. PBMCs, B-cell-depleted T cells, or T cells provided the cDNA or gDNA that made up the material.

Germline V gene lookup returns CDR1 SGDLS and CDR2 YYNGEE. CDR3 size: 18 residues. V dropped 0 bases and J dropped 3; count of bases not matched to a gene: 11. The chain couples TRBV9 to TRBJ2-3; 9 bases agree with TRBD2. Sequencing was carried out using peripheral blood. The clonotype was recovered from a human donor with acute or convalescent COVID-19. The donor label of this sample is uncertain. The CDR3 sequence: CASSVVASGIGGTDTQYF. The DNA of the CDR3 is TGTGCCAGCAGCGTAGTGGCTAGCGGGATAGGCGGGACAGATACGCAGTATTTT.